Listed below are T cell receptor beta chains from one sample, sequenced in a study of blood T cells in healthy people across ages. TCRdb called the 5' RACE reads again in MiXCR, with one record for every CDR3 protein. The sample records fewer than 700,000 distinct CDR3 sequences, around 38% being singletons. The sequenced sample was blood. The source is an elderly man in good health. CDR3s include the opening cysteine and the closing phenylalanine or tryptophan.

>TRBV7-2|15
CASSPTRWVDQPQHF
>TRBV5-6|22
CASSLAYGGRPGLNSYSYEQYF
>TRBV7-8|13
CASSFGHPYGYTF
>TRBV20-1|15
CSARDLSKGNEKLFF
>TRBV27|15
CASRKLLAGVNEQYF
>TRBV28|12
CASSFGWGEQYF
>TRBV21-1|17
CASSKVQTGADTGELFF
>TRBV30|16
CAWSVTRTGGSYGHTF
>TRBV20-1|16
CSARDTSGFDPNEQYF
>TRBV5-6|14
CASSLGRQTAEQFF
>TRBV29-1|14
CSALSGGRSNEQFF
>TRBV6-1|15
CATFPVGRSDEKLFF
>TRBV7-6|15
CASSSTGLRGSPLHF
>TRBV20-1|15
CSAPPSGVRTDTQYF
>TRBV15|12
CATSRDGNEQFF
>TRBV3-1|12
CASSQAEETQYF
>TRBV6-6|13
CASSSQGFHEQYF
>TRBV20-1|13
CSANRGGGQPQHF
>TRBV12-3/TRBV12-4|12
CASGGSTDTQYF
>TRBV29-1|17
CSVAAFLGQGVYDEQYF
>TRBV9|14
CASSVEAGLGGQYF
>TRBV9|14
CASSSSRGGYEQYF
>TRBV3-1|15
CASSQESGLGGRYTF
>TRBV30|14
CAWSTQGAGDEQFF
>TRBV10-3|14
CAHGTGDSGNTIYF
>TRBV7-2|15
CASSCKAGYTDTQYF
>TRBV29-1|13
CSVDLDRENEQFF
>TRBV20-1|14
CSAPDSKKSYEQYF
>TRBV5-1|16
CASSFRLSTSTDTQYF
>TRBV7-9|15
CASSLVPPGKETQYF
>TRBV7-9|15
CASSLGADISYEQYF
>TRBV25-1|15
CASSEVAGASDTQYF
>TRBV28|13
CASRYELDTEAFF
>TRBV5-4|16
CASSQGLAGYTGELFF
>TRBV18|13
CASSPGKIETQYF
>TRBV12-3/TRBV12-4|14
CASSPLYPQNEQFF
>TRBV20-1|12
CSARANINEQYF
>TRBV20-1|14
CSVKGSSYNSPLHF
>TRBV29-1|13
CSVGPIGVGEQYF
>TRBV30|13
CAWGNRVNYGYTF
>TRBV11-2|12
CASSRFGGPQHF
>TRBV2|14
CASSIFQWNTEAFF
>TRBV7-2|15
CASSSRVTGAETQYF
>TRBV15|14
CATSREQGVYEQYF
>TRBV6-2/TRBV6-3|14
CASTRTGGTDTQYF
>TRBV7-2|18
CASSLAPQGRSGANVLTF